The 32 T cell receptor beta chains in this list originate from one sample, sequenced in a study of blood T cell repertoires in COVID-19. The protocol was immunoSEQ multiplex PCR, while the TCRdb copy is restricted to in-frame clones and leaves out a portion. Among some 260,000 clones listed, roughly 90% were seen once. The source material was peripheral blood. These receptors were collected from a woman between 25 and 40 years old with acute or convalescent COVID-19.

This chain connects TRBV16 to TRBJ1-3; 7 bases align to TRBD1. V lost 4 bases to trimming and J lost 6 bases; unmatched junction nucleotides: 6. The CDR3 sequence is 14 residues long. CDR1 KGHSY and CDR2 FQNENV come from the germline V gene. The CDR3 DNA is TGTGCCAGCAGCCGGGGACAGAGAAAAAACACCATATATTTT. This encodes CASSRGQRKNTIYF.

This chain uses TRBV6-2 or TRBV6-3 with TRBJ2-7; D perhaps matches TRBD2 (6 bases). CDR1 and CDR2 from the germline V gene are MNHEY and SVGEGT. The CDR3 spans 14 residues. V dropped 4 bases and J dropped 3 bases, with 13 bases sitting between them. The CDR3 DNA reads TGTGCCAGCAGTTTCTCCGGGACTTACTACGAGCAGTACTTC. Encoded protein: CASSFSGTYYEQYF.

The chain links TRBV7-9 to TRBJ2-2, with D perhaps matching TRBD2 (5 bases). CDR1 is SEHNR and CDR2 is FQNEAQ in the germline V gene (reference sequence). The germline V and J ends were trimmed by 8 bases and 5 bases, with 6 bases remaining between them. This CDR3 comprises 11 residues. As DNA, the CDR3 is TGTGCCAGCCGGGGAACCGGGGAGCTGTTTTTT. Translated, it gives CASRGTGELFF.

This clone was recorded once. This chain joins TRBV4-1 and TRBJ1-2; unclear D gene. CDR1 is MGHRA, CDR2 YSYEKL, per germline. CDR3 length: 14 amino acids. Trimming left V 0 bases short and J 4 bases short, with 9 bases between. This chain's CDR3 is CASSQEAGSYGYTF. The DNA of the CDR3 is TGCGCCAGCAGCCAAGAAGCAGGTTCCTATGGCTACACCTTC.

The rearrangement uses TRBV9 and TRBJ2-5, with D perhaps TRBD2 (5 bases). The CDR3 has 12 amino acids. V shed 2 bases and J shed 5 bases, with 7 bases lying between them. Germline CDR1 is SGDLS and CDR2 is YYNGEE. This chain's CDR3 is CASSVGEETQYF. The CDR3 DNA reads as TGTGCCAGCAGCGTCGGGGAGGAGACCCAGTACTTC.

The genes are TRBV19 and TRBJ1-5; the D is unclear. There are 13 residues in the CDR3. Germline V lookup: CDR1 LNHDA, CDR2 SQIVND (reference sequence). V was clipped by 2 bases and J by 3 bases, with 5 bases between them. In DNA form, the CDR3 reads TGTGCCAGTAGTATACAGGCCAATCAGCCCCAGCATTTT. Residues: CASSIQANQPQHF.

In its sample, this clone was seen a few times. For the CDR3, the DNA is TGTGCCAGTGACAGGGGGACTGAAGCTTTCTTT. As protein: CASDRGTEAFF. The chain has TRBV19 and TRBJ1-1; 9 nucleotides match TRBD1. Looked up from germline, CDR1 is LNHDA and CDR2 is SQIVND (reference sequence). The V and J ends lost 8 bases and 5 bases, in that order; junction bases with no gene match: 0. The CDR3 spans 11 residues.

The chain joins TRBV10-3 to TRBJ2-2; tentatively, D is TRBD1 (7 bases). Germline values: CDR1 ENHRY, CDR2 SYGVKD. This CDR3 has 18 residues. V dropped 3 bases and J dropped 0 bases, with 17 bases sitting between them. CDR3 amino acids: CAISDLAGGTANTGELFF. The CDR3 DNA sequence: TGTGCCATCAGTGATTTAGCCGGCGGGACAGCGAACACCGGGGAGCTGTTTTTT.

This chain connects TRBV4-3 to TRBJ2-7; 13 bases align to TRBD2. Per the germline V gene, CDR1 is LGHNA and CDR2 is YSLEER. The CDR3 contains 14 residues. V was clipped by 4 bases and J by 5 bases; unmatched bases: 2. For the CDR3, the DNA is TGCGCCAGCAGCCCCGGACTAGCGGGAGACGAGCAGTACTTC. This translates into CASSPGLAGDEQYF.

This chain connects TRBV5-1 to TRBJ2-7, with 8 bases fitting TRBD2. Germline V CDR1 and CDR2: SGHRS, YFSETQ. CDR3 length: 15 amino acids. V lost 1 base and J lost 0; bases outside the gene matches: 3. The CDR3 nucleotides are TGCGCCAGCAGCTTGAGCGGGAGACCCTCCTACGAGCAGTACTTC. Translating it yields CASSLSGRPSYEQYF.

The chain has TRBV11-2 and TRBJ2-5; 14 positions agree with TRBD2. This CDR3 is 15 amino acids long. The V gene end was trimmed by 4 bases and the J gene end by 4 bases; junction bases not matched to a gene: 2. Germline values: CDR1 SGHAT, CDR2 FQNNGV. The CDR3 DNA follows: TGTGCCAGCAGCTGGACTAGCGGGAGGTCAGAGACCCAGTACTTC. Translated: CASSWTSGRSETQYF. Combining the CDR3 with reference TRBV11-2 and TRBJ2-5 gives the whole variable domain EAGVAQSPRYKIIEKRQSVAFWCNPISGHATLYWYQQILGQGPKLLIQFQNNGVVDDSQLPKDRFSAERLKGVDSTLKIQPAKLEDSAVYLCASSWTSGRSETQYFGPGTRLLVL.

This rearrangement joins TRBV6-2 or TRBV6-3 to TRBJ2-7; a possible D gene is TRBD1 (6 bases). With 0 bases removed from V and 3 bases from J, the gap between germline ends came to 18 bases. The CDR3 has 17 residues. Germline V gene lookup returns CDR1 MNHEY and CDR2 SVGEGT. CDR3 nucleotide sequence: TGTGCCAGCAGTTACTCGATTTCCGGGACACCAGGCTACGAGCAGTACTTC. Amino acid sequence: CASSYSISGTPGYEQYF.

V is TRBV19 and J is TRBJ1-5; D remains ambiguous. The CDR3 loop spans 12 amino acids. V was pared by 5 bases and J by 3 bases, with 5 bases between. Germline CDR1 LNHDA, CDR2 SQIVND (reference sequence). The CDR3 region has the DNA TGTGCCAGTAGTCAGTTCAATCAGCCCCAGCATTTT. Translated: CASSQFNQPQHF.

The count of this clone is one. The CDR3 region has the DNA TGTGCCAGCAGCGTACAGGACAGACAGTTAAACACCATATATTTT. Protein sequence: CASSVQDRQLNTIYF. The chain is built from TRBV9 and TRBJ1-3, with D possibly being TRBD1 (6 bases). This CDR3 comprises 15 residues. CDR1 SGDLS and CDR2 YYNGEE come from the germline V gene. The V and J ends lost 1 base and 6 bases respectively, with 14 bases between them.

V gene TRBV19 combines with J gene TRBJ2-1; 7 bases are shared with TRBD1. CDR3 length: 16 residues. V trimming: 4 bases; J trimming: 0 bases; junction bases outside the gene matches: 6. Germline V gene lookup returns CDR1 LNHDA and CDR2 SQIVND (reference sequence). CDR3 loop: CASSRGQRSSYNEQFF. The CDR3 nucleotides are TGTGCCAGTAGTAGGGGACAGAGAAGCTCCTACAATGAGCAGTTCTTC. The entire variable domain, with the rest obtained from reference TRBV19 and TRBJ2-1, is as follows: DGGITQSPKYLFRKEGQNVTLSCEQNLNHDAMYWYRQDPGQGLRLIYYSQIVNDFQKGDIAEGYSVSREKKESFPLTVTSAQKNPTAFYLCASSRGQRSSYNEQFFGPGTRLTVL.

This sequence joins TRBV11-2 and TRBJ2-3; 10 bases align to TRBD2. CDR1 is SGHAT and CDR2 is FQNNGV in the germline V gene. The V and J ends lost 2 bases and 4 bases, in that order; junction bases with no gene match: 0. The CDR3 totals 14 residues. The CDR3 sequence is CASSLLAGADTQYF. The DNA for the CDR3 is TGTGCCAGCAGCTTACTAGCGGGAGCAGATACGCAGTATTTT.

The J gene is TRBJ1-2, the V gene TRBV6-5; 10 nucleotides agree with TRBD1. The CDR3 spans 13 residues. In germline, CDR1 is MNHEY, CDR2 SVGAGI. After removal of 2 bases from V and 7 bases from J, the junction contained 1 base not matched to a gene. The CDR3 here is CASSYGTGVGYTF. The CDR3 nucleotides are TGTGCCAGCAGTTACGGGACAGGGGTTGGCTACACCTTC.

V and J are TRBV7-3 and TRBJ2-5; 8 bases match TRBD2. Losses at the gene ends were 1 base for V and 5 bases for J; bases not matched to a gene: 9. Germline lookup yields CDR1 SGHTA and CDR2 FQGTGA. The CDR3 contains 16 residues. CDR3 in DNA: TGTGCCAGCAGCTTAATGTCGGGAGGGCCAGAGGAGACCCAGTACTTC. Protein product: CASSLMSGGPEETQYF.

This chain links TRBV27 with TRBJ2-7; 11 bases match TRBD1. V dropped 5 bases and J dropped 4; count of bases not matched to a gene: 7. The CDR3 extends over 15 amino acids. From germline, CDR1 is MNHEY and CDR2 SMNVEV (reference sequence). CDR3 DNA sequence: TGTGCCAGCAGTACGGGACAGGGGGTAACGTACGAGCAGTACTTC. It codes for CASSTGQGVTYEQYF.

The chain combines TRBV19 with TRBJ2-5; 8 bases align to TRBD2. V shed 2 bases, J shed 5 bases, and the junction held 13 bases outside the gene matches. Germline assignment: CDR1 LNHDA and CDR2 SQIVND (reference sequence). This CDR3 region has 17 residues. The CDR3 region is CASSIHAPGLGSETQYF. The CDR3 DNA follows: TGTGCCAGTAGTATACACGCTCCGGGACTAGGTTCCGAGACCCAGTACTTC.

The CDR3 loop is CAISHTRDSAAGELFF. In DNA form, the CDR3 reads TGTGCCATCAGCCATACCCGGGACTCCGCCGCGGGGGAGCTGTTTTTT. V gene TRBV10-3 combines with J gene TRBJ2-2; maybe TRBD2 (6 bases). With 6 bases removed from V and 8 bases from J, the gap between germline ends came to 22 bases. Germline assignment: CDR1 ENHRY and CDR2 SYGVKD. This CDR3 spans 16 amino acids.

The chain carries TRBV6-5 and TRBJ2-7; a weak D match, TRBD2 (7 bases). Trimming shortened V by 8 bases and J by 4 bases, and 15 bases separated the two germline ends. This CDR3 spans 13 amino acids. Germline V CDR1 and CDR2: MNHEY, SVGAGI. DNA for the CDR3: TGTGCCAGCGGGCGGGGGCCACAATACGAGCAGTACTTC. Translating it yields CASGRGPQYEQYF.

The V and J genes are TRBV6-1 and TRBJ1-1; maybe TRBD1 (5 bases). This CDR3 has 13 amino acids. The V gene lost 6 bases and the J gene lost 1 base, with 9 bases spanning the gap. CDR1 is MNHNS, CDR2 SASEGT, per germline. This CDR3 reads CASSRDRNTEAFF. The CDR3, as DNA: TGTGCCAGCAGCCGCGACAGGAACACTGAAGCTTTCTTT.

The chain uses TRBV5-1 and TRBJ1-5; D possibly corresponds to TRBD1 (6 bases). The V gene's germline CDR1 is SGHRS and CDR2 YFSETQ. Trimming left V 0 bases short and J 5 bases short, with 12 bases between. The CDR3 is 15 residues long. The CDR3 DNA is TGCGCCAGCAGCTTGGCGGGGGGGCTCTATCAGCCCCAGCATTTT. It is translated as CASSLAGGLYQPQHF.

The genes are TRBV5-6 and TRBJ1-5; D is unresolved. The CDR3 sequence is 14 residues long. V was cut by 2 bases and J by 2 bases, with 8 bases left in between. Germline V gives CDR1 SGHDT, CDR2 YYEEEE. The CDR3 nucleotides are TGTGCCAGCAGCTTTATGAGGGGCAATCAGCCCCAGCATTTT. Translated: CASSFMRGNQPQHF.

The chain employs TRBV6-2 or TRBV6-3 and TRBJ2-7, with a possible D match to TRBD2 (6 bases). Trimming removed 5 bases at V and 5 bases at J, with 19 bases between. This CDR3 spans 15 amino acids. In germline, CDR1 is MNHEY, CDR2 SVGEGT. CDR3 nucleotides: TGTGCCAGCAGTGAGATGACGGGAGTCATCCACGAGCAGTACTTC. Protein: CASSEMTGVIHEQYF.

This clone was detected a few times. Here the CDR3 reads CASSGELGTEAFF. The CDR3 nucleotides are TGTGCCAGCAGTGGGGAGTTGGGCACTGAAGCTTTCTTT. The chain joins TRBV2 to TRBJ1-1; no firm D call. Germline CDR1 and CDR2: SNHLY and FYNNEI. The V end was cut by 4 bases, the J end by 4 bases, with 10 bases between. CDR3 size: 13 residues.

The V and J genes are TRBV5-4 and TRBJ1-2; 8 nucleotides align to TRBD1. From germline, CDR1 is SGHNT and CDR2 YYREEE (reference sequence). The V gene end was trimmed by 4 bases and the J gene end by 5 bases; junction bases not matched to a gene: 7. The CDR3 is 14 residues long. The CDR3 is CASSTQGAGYGYTF. The CDR3 coding sequence is TGTGCCAGCAGCACCCAGGGGGCAGGGTATGGCTACACCTTC.

The chain carries TRBV24-1 and TRBJ2-1; 7 bases agree with TRBD2. Germline V gene lookup returns CDR1 KGHDR and CDR2 SFDVKD. The V and J ends lost 4 bases and 7 bases, in that order; junction bases with no gene match: 9. This CDR3 is built from 15 residues. The CDR3 region has the DNA TGTGCCACCAGTGAACGGACTAGGCTCAGGAATGAGCAGTTCTTC. Its translation: CATSERTRLRNEQFF.

The chain links TRBV4-3 to TRBJ1-2, with 10 bases matching TRBD1. The V and J ends lost 4 bases and 2 bases, in that order; junction bases with no gene match: 7. The CDR3 has 16 residues. In germline, CDR1 is LGHNA, CDR2 YSLEER. CDR3 region: CASSPGPGQGNYGYTF. The CDR3 DNA is TGCGCCAGCAGCCCGGGGCCGGGACAGGGGAACTATGGCTACACCTTC.

The chain employs TRBV4-2 and TRBJ2-7, with D possibly matching TRBD2 (7 bases). The CDR3 loop spans 16 amino acids. Between the trimmed V and J ends, which lost 4 bases and 0 bases, there was a span of 16 bases. The germline gives CDR1 LGHNA, CDR2 YNFKEQ. CDR3 sequence (DNA): TGTGCCAGCAGCCGGGCGGGGGCCATGAGCTCCTACGAGCAGTACTTC. It specifies CASSRAGAMSSYEQYF.

J is TRBJ2-1 and V is TRBV27; D is uncertain. The CDR3 has 15 residues. Germline V CDR1 and CDR2: MNHEY, SMNVEV (reference sequence). The V gene lost 3 bases and the J gene lost 6 bases, with 15 bases spanning the gap. Here the CDR3 DNA reads TGTGCCAGCAGTTTCAAGCGACCCCTTGGCAATGAGCAGTTCTTC. Its protein product is CASSFKRPLGNEQFF.